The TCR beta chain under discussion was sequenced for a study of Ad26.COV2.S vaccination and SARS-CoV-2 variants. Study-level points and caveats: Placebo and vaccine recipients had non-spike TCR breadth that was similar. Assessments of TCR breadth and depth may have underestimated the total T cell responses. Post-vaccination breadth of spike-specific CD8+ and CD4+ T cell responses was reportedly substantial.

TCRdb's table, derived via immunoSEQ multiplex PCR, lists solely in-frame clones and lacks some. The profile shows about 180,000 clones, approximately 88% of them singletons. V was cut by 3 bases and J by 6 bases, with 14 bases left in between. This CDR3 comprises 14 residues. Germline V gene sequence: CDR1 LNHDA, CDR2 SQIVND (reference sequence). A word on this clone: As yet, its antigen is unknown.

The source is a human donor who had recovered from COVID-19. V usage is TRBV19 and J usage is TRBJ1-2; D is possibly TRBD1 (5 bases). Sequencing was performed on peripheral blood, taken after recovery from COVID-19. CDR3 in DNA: TGTGCCAGTAGTATCTGGACACAGACTGATGGCTACACCTTC. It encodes CASSIWTQTDGYTF.